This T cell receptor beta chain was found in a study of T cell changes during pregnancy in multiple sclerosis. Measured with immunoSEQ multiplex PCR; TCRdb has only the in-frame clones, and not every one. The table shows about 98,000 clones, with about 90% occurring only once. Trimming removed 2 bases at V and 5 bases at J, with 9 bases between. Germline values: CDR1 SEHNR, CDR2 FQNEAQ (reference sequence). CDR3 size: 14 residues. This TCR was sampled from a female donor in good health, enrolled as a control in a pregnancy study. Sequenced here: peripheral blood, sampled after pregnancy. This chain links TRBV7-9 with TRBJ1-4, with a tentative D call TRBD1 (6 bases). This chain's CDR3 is CASSLSGQNEKLFF. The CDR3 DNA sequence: TGTGCCAGCAGCTTATCTGGACAGAATGAAAAACTGTTTTTT.